This TCR beta chain derives from a study of shared clonotypes between healthy human individuals (dated by TCRdb to about 2020). Regarding the complete study: A couple of women and a few men aged 18 to 49 years were included in the cohort. For each donor, three plates each were used for CD4 naive and CD4 memory, two plates were used for CD8 naive, and one plate was used for CD8 memory. The study deeply sequenced blood TCR repertoires of about 5 healthy adults to estimate repertoire size and the extent of clonotype sharing between individuals. To increase sequencing depth and limit assay-specific biases, TCR repertoire library preparation and sequencing were carried out by different laboratories using diverse techniques. Between about 0.9 and 10 billion PBMCs per donor were obtained by leukapheresis. Findings and caveats that apply to the study as a whole: The genetic and exposure-history diversity represented was limited by the small number of donors. Higher generation probabilities were observed for clonotypes shared by all four sorted-subset donors than for non-shared clonotypes. Based on pairwise subsampling, the degree of clonotype sharing among donors was expected to be affected by sequencing depth. When a few donors were compared, the shared fraction of clonotypes was 5% to 6.5% for naive CD4, around 3.5% for naive CD8, 2% to 2.5% for memory CD4, and around 0.4% for memory CD8. Naive subsets generally had larger estimated clonotype richness than memory subsets. Even with the large sequencing depth, rarefaction of the sorted-subset datasets indicated that sequencing was incomplete. Sampling was restricted to blood, and TCR repertoires in tissue are likely to differ from TCR repertoires in blood.

A word on this clone: No antigen is known for it. Per-base quality was not reported, and no clone a single base away is much larger than it.

The CDR3 goes from the cysteine to the phenylalanine over 17 residues. Kept here is only the CDR3 DNA, which spans 51 bases and is read in frame from base 1. V has 7 bases trimmed and J has 2 bases trimmed; junction bases matching no gene number 14. CDR1 and CDR2 are drawn from the germline V gene: SGHVS, FQNEAQ. TCR CDR3 regions were amplified from genomic DNA by multiplex PCR using the deep immunoSEQ assay. Genomic DNA extracted from each cell subset was distributed evenly over all wells of several immunoSEQ 96-well plates, and each plate served as one replicate. For sorted subsets, each replicate PCR was loaded with approximately 190 ng genomic DNA, equivalent to about 30,000 T cell genomes. Purified libraries were measured with a Qubit 3.0 fluorometer, size-checked on a Bioanalyzer 2100, and measured again with the KAPA Library Quantification kit. Each immunoSEQ 96-well plate was sequenced on its own single-read 150-cycle Illumina NextSeq 550 flow cell. The paper's processing steps were these. The immunoSEQ output contained only junctional sequences without quality scores, so filtering could not match that applied to full-length reads. Sequences were annotated with PyIR, a Python wrapper for IgBLAST v1.9, and V/J genes and CDR3 were assigned using IMGT germline references. Reads were filtered out if the reads had weak V/J assignments (E-value above 1e-6), no CDR3, stop codons, out-of-frame junctions, or ambiguous translated residues. V3J clonotypes were defined as sequences sharing an identical inferred V gene, J gene, and CDR3 amino acid sequence. Percentage overlap between repertoires was computed as shared unique clonotypes divided by the size of the smaller repertoire. Three approaches were used to assess repertoire richness: RTK rarefaction, the Chao1 estimator, and Recon v2.1 estimates of unobserved clonotypes. Generation probabilities were computed with OLGA for all TCRbeta clonotypes obtained by the gDNA method from a few donors. TCRdb stores this immuneACCESS table with in-frame sequences only. Part of the clones is absent; in the studies checked, under half of the shortfall reflects unresolved V genes, and no reason is known for the rest. That table gives V, J and clone size, and the DNA gave D and trimming. Present in this sample are around 2.5 million clones, over 85% of which were seen just once. About 0.34% of the sample is held by the ten biggest clonotypes.

Donors were healthy HIV-negative adults with no recently reported acute infections or vaccinations. Every donor was a Caucasian adult living in Nashville, Tennessee, USA. CD4+ T cells were enriched by magnetic negative selection; naive cells were then positively selected on CD45RA, and the negative fraction formed the memory subset. Blood was collected by leukapheresis, and PBMCs were isolated by Ficoll-Histopaque density gradient centrifugation and then cryopreserved in liquid nitrogen vapor phase. Purity and quantity of every magnetically sorted T cell population were checked by analytical flow cytometry. From each sorted fraction, genomic DNA was isolated and quantified by UV absorbance on a Nanodrop 2000c.

The rearranged chain carries TRBV7-8 and TRBJ1-3; 7 bases in the middle match TRBD1. Sequencing was done on a sample of naive CD4+ T cells from PBMCs. What the cell subset or site label conveys for this sample: CD45RA+ positively selected. This TCR came from a young man in good health. Some clones in this sample may be carry-over from other donors' samples. The encoded CDR3 is CASTPTPGQRPGNTIYF. The base sequence is TGTGCCAGCACCCCCACACCGGGACAGCGTCCTGGAAACACCATATATTTT.